One sample yielded the 3 T cell receptor beta chains listed below, sequenced in a study of graft-versus-host responses after intestinal transplantation. Data came from immunoSEQ multiplex PCR; TCRdb stores just in-frame clones and leaves some out. The sample yields 71,000 or so clones, 90% seen once. For these TCRs, the target antigens are not known. The sequences come from unstimulated CD8+ T cells sorted from spleen or lymph node cells, collected before intestinal transplant. The origin of the receptors is a human donor who received an intestinal transplant.

CDR3: CASSLGTPLEQYF. The CDR3 DNA is TGCGCCAGCAGCTTGGGGACACCTCTAGAGCAGTACTTC. J is TRBJ2-7 and V is TRBV5-1; D may be TRBD1 (5 bases). The CDR3 covers 13 residues. Trimming left V 0 bases short and J 7 bases short, with 11 bases between. Germline CDR1 and CDR2: SGHRS and YFSETQ.

J is TRBJ2-5 and V is TRBV7-3, with 9 bases aligning to TRBD1. CDR3 length: 16 amino acids. The ends lost 5 bases at V and 7 bases at J; junction bases unmatched: 14. The germline V gene has CDR1 SGHTA and CDR2 FQGTGA. As DNA, the CDR3 is TGTGCCAGCAGCCCTCTGGGACAGGGAGGCAACGGGACCCAGTACTTC. Protein product: CASSPLGQGGNGTQYF.

The rearrangement uses TRBV19 and TRBJ1-4; D not resolved. Trimming took off 6 bases at V and 8 bases at J, with 19 bases between the two ends. This CDR3 is built from 15 residues. Per the germline V gene, CDR1 is LNHDA and CDR2 is SQIVND (reference sequence). CDR3 sequence (DNA): TGTGCCAGTAGCAGGTTTCTCGGGGTCGGGGAAAAACTGTTTTTT. Protein sequence: CASSRFLGVGEKLFF.